These 25 T cell receptor beta chains were all obtained from the same sample, sequenced in a study of CD8 T cells in Susac syndrome. A quantity of about 0.5 to 1 ug RNA underwent reverse transcription using random hexamers. A single record per CDR3 protein comes from TCRdb applying MiXCR to the immunoSEQ multiplex PCR reads. The sample has 250,000 to 300,000 distinct CDR3 sequences, 80% to 90% seen once. Source material: CD8+ T cells from PBMCs. Source of these receptors: a human donor with multiple sclerosis.

The chain combines TRBV7-9 with TRBJ2-5, with D maybe TRBD1 (6 bases). The CDR3 is made up of 14 amino acids. V was cut by 5 bases and J by 2 bases, with 12 bases left in between. Germline CDR1 is SEHNR and CDR2 is FQNEAQ (reference sequence). CDR3 region: CASSDDRTQETQYF. DNA for the CDR3: TGTGCCAGCAGCGATGACAGGACACAAGAGACCCAGTACTTC. The entire variable domain, with the rest obtained from reference TRBV7-9 and TRBJ2-5, is as follows: DTGVSQNPRHKITKRGQNVTFRCDPISEHNRLYWYRQTLGQGPEFLTYFQNEAQLEKSRLLSDRFSAERPKGSFSTLEIQRTEQGDSAMYLCASSDDRTQETQYFGPGTRLLVL.

The chain recombines TRBV4-1 with TRBJ2-7; D is uncertain. Looked up from germline, CDR1 is MGHRA and CDR2 is YSYEKL. V gave up 2 bases and J gave up 2 bases, with 13 bases separating them. This CDR3 comprises 15 residues. As DNA, the CDR3 is TGCGCCAGCAGCCAAAGATCAGCGTCGACCTACGAGCAGTACTTC. Translated, it gives CASSQRSASTYEQYF.

The chain carries TRBV15 and TRBJ2-7, with D possibly being TRBD2 (5 bases). The CDR3 runs 17 residues. Trimming left V 0 bases short and J 6 bases short, with 21 bases between. Germline loops: CDR1 LNHNV, CDR2 YYDKDF (reference sequence). The CDR3 here is CATSRESSKTNSLEQYF. The CDR3 bases are TGTGCCACCAGCAGAGAGTCTAGCAAAACAAACTCCCTCGAGCAGTACTTC.

The CDR3 reads CSAVTGSFEKLFF. CDR3 DNA: TGCAGCGCTGTTACGGGGTCGTTTGAAAAACTGTTTTTT. The chain recombines TRBV29-1 with TRBJ1-4, with D uncertain. V was cut by 7 bases and J by 7 bases, with 16 bases left in between. The CDR3 loop spans 13 amino acids. In germline, CDR1 is SQVTM, CDR2 ANQGSEA. The full variable domain, its missing parts supplied by reference TRBV29-1 and TRBJ1-4, is SAVISQKPSRDICQRGTSLTIQCQVDSQVTMMFWYRQQPGQSLTLIATANQGSEATYESGFVIDKFPISRPNLTFSTLTVSNMSPEDSSIYLCSAVTGSFEKLFFGSGTQLSVL.

This clonotype came up once. V and J are TRBV20-1 and TRBJ2-7; D is perhaps TRBD1 or TRBD2 (5 bases each). This CDR3 is 13 amino acids long. Trimming stripped 6 bases from V and 2 bases from J, with 14 bases between. The germline V gene has CDR1 DFQATT and CDR2 SNEGSKA (reference sequence). The CDR3 DNA sequence: TGCAGTGCCCCGGTGGGGGAAGCCTACGAGCAGTACTTC. Its protein is CSAPVGEAYEQYF.

This clonotype was detected once. The V call is TRBV15, the J call TRBJ2-3, with 8 positions matching TRBD2. V lost 1 base and J lost 2; bases outside the gene matches: 8. Germline V gene sequence: CDR1 LNHNV, CDR2 YYDKDF (reference sequence). CDR3 length: 17 amino acids. The CDR3 coding sequence is TGTGCCACCAGCAGAGGGCTAGCGGGCTTTCTCACAGATACGCAGTATTTT. Translation gives CATSRGLAGFLTDTQYF.

The V and J genes are TRBV6-5 and TRBJ2-3, with a tentative D call TRBD2 (5 bases). There are 14 residues in the CDR3. In germline, CDR1 is MNHEY, CDR2 SVGAGI. Trimming left V 7 bases short and J 6 bases short, with 17 bases between. CDR3 protein: CASNPPGELDTQYF. The CDR3 coding sequence is TGTGCCAGCAATCCCCCTGGGGAGCTCGATACGCAGTATTTT.

The CDR3 coding sequence is TGTGCCAGCAGTTATAACCCGGAGGGCCTCGGGGAGACCCAGTACTTC. It yields the protein CASSYNPEGLGETQYF. The chain carries TRBV12-3 or TRBV12-4 and TRBJ2-5; tentative D call: TRBD2 (6 bases). V lost 4 bases and J 5 bases, leaving 20 bases between the germline ends. The CDR3 extends over 16 amino acids.

The gene calls are TRBV28 and TRBJ2-5; TRBD1 agrees at 7 bases. Losses at the gene ends were 5 bases for V and 3 bases for J; bases not matched to a gene: 9. The CDR3 is 15 residues long. Germline-derived CDR1 and CDR2 are MDHEN and SYDVKM. The CDR3 coding sequence is TGTGCCAGCAGTCCCACACGCAGGGGGAAAGAGACCCAGTACTTC. This translates into CASSPTRRGKETQYF. Drawing the rest from reference TRBV28 and TRBJ2-5, the complete variable domain is DVKVTQSSRYLVKRTGEKVFLECVQDMDHENMFWYRQDPGLGLRLIYFSYDVKMKEKGDIPEGYSVSREKKERFSLILESASTNQTSMYLCASSPTRRGKETQYFGPGTRLLVL.

This chain uses TRBV28 with TRBJ2-5, with D possibly matching TRBD2 (6 bases). Germline CDR1 reads MDHEN; CDR2 reads SYDVKM. V lost 3 bases and J lost 3, with 14 bases in between. This CDR3 has 15 amino acids. Here the CDR3 DNA reads TGTGCCAGCAGTTTCCGGTGGGGCGGGAAAGAGACCCAGTACTTC. Residues: CASSFRWGGKETQYF.

A single count supports this clonotype. Compared with germline, one end of the junction differs, possibly owing to a read error. The genes are TRBV12-3 or TRBV12-4 and TRBJ2-1; 8 positions agree with TRBD2. The CDR3 has 14 amino acids. In DNA form, the CDR3 reads TGTGCCAGCAGTTTCCCCGGACTAGCCAATGAGCAGTCCTTC. Amino acids: CASSFPGLANEQSF.

This chain uses TRBV6-5 with TRBJ2-7; 8 nucleotides line up with TRBD1. The CDR3 sequence is 13 residues long. Germline V gene data show CDR1 as MNHEY and CDR2 as SVGAGI. The CDR3 here is CATTPGGLYEQYF. The CDR3 nucleotides read TGTGCTACCACCCCAGGGGGCCTCTACGAGCAGTACTTC.

The J gene is TRBJ2-3, the V gene TRBV30, with no clear D. CDR1 GTSNPN and CDR2 SVGIG come from the germline V gene (reference sequence). There are 15 residues in the CDR3. With 5 bases removed from V and 6 bases from J, the gap between germline ends came to 21 bases. The CDR3 bases are TGTGCCTGGGGTGATCCTCCGCTGGCGACGGATACGCAGTATTTT. Protein product: CAWGDPPLATDTQYF.

The chain recombines TRBV27 with TRBJ2-2, with TRBD2 matching 8 bases. The CDR3 sequence is 11 residues long. After removal of 8 bases from V and 7 bases from J, the junction contained 0 bases not matched to a gene. Germline CDR1 MNHEY, CDR2 SMNVEV (reference sequence). For the CDR3, the DNA is TGTGCCAGCCGGGAGGGCGGGGAGCTGTTTTTT. Its translation is CASREGGELFF.

The V and J genes are TRBV7-9 and TRBJ2-5, with D uncertain. Looked up from germline, CDR1 is SEHNR and CDR2 is FQNEAQ (reference sequence). The CDR3 has 13 residues. V lost 2 bases, J lost 7 bases, and 11 bases lay in between. CDR3 in DNA: TGTGCCAGCAGCTTAACCGGAATTGGGACCCAGTACTTC. Its translation: CASSLTGIGTQYF.

V is TRBV5-8 and J is TRBJ2-1; D is possibly TRBD2 (6 bases). V was cut by 0 bases and J by 6 bases, with 13 bases left in between. The CDR3 is 15 amino acids. The germline gives CDR1 SGHTS, CDR2 YDEGEE. The CDR3 is CASSLDGSVGNEQFF. CDR3 sequence (DNA): TGTGCCAGCAGCTTGGACGGGAGCGTAGGCAATGAGCAGTTCTTC.

The chain links TRBV7-6 to TRBJ2-5; 12 bases line up with TRBD1. J was trimmed by 5 bases and V by 5 bases; bases with no gene match: 6. The germline V gene encodes CDR1 SGHVS and CDR2 FNYEAQ. The CDR3 contains 15 residues. In nucleotides, the CDR3 is TGTGCCAGCAGCCTCGGGGACAGGGGGCTGGAGACCCAGTACTTC. Translated, it gives CASSLGDRGLETQYF. The full variable domain, with the rest looked up from reference TRBV7-6 and TRBJ2-5, is GAGVSQSPRYKVTKRGQDVALRCDPISGHVSLYWYRQALGQGPEFLTYFNYEAQQDKSGLPNDRFSAERPEGSISTLTIQRTEQRDSAMYRCASSLGDRGLETQYFGPGTRLLVL.

The chain joins TRBV12-3 or TRBV12-4 to TRBJ1-5; no reliable D call. V lost 5 bases to trimming and J lost 0 bases, with 11 bases between them. The CDR3 loop spans 15 amino acids. The CDR3 DNA reads TGTGCCAGCAGTGGAGAGGGCAATAGCAATCAGCCCCAGCATTTT. This gives the protein CASSGEGNSNQPQHF.

The chain joins TRBV6-5 to TRBJ1-2, with D possibly TRBD1 on 5 matching bases. Germline V gene data show CDR1 as MNHEY and CDR2 as SVGAGI. V gave up 0 bases and J gave up 6 bases, with 14 bases separating them. CDR3 length equals 15 residues. CDR3 loop: CASSYSRGGADGYTF. Written as DNA, the CDR3 is TGTGCCAGCAGTTACTCGAGGGGTGGGGCGGATGGCTACACCTTC.

The chain couples TRBV27 to TRBJ2-7; TRBD2 is a possible D gene (5 bases). V gave up 3 bases and J gave up 6 bases, with 12 bases separating them. This CDR3 has 13 amino acids. The germline gives CDR1 MNHEY, CDR2 SMNVEV (reference sequence). The CDR3 DNA reads TGTGCCAGCAGTTTGGCGGGTTACAGCGAGCAGTACTTC. Protein sequence: CASSLAGYSEQYF.

This clonotype showed up just a few times. The gene calls are TRBV9 and TRBJ2-7, with D tentatively TRBD1 (6 bases). The CDR3 spans 14 residues. CDR1 is SGDLS and CDR2 is YYNGEE in the germline V gene. V gave up 4 bases and J gave up 3 bases, with 14 bases separating them. The CDR3 protein is CASSSRDNRYEQYF. In nucleotides, the CDR3 is TGTGCCAGCAGCTCCCGGGACAACCGCTACGAGCAGTACTTC.

The V call is TRBV7-9, the J call TRBJ2-6, with D tentatively TRBD1 (6 bases). Looked up from germline, CDR1 is SEHNR and CDR2 is FQNEAQ (reference sequence). V gave up 3 bases and J gave up 4 bases, with 13 bases separating them. The CDR3 contains 16 residues. DNA of the CDR3: TGTGCCAGCAGCTTGTTGGGGGCTAACGGGGCCAACGTCCTGACTTTC. Translated, it gives CASSLLGANGANVLTF.

This chain joins TRBV7-9 and TRBJ2-7, with 8 bases aligning to TRBD1. CDR1 is SEHNR, CDR2 FQNEAQ, per germline (reference sequence). The junction had 8 bases not matched to a gene; V was cut back by 4 bases and J by 3 bases. CDR3 length equals 15 residues. CDR3 residues: CASSSLTGVGYEQYF. In nucleotides, the CDR3 is TGTGCCAGCAGCTCCTTGACAGGGGTAGGCTACGAGCAGTACTTC.

The chain is built from TRBV10-3 and TRBJ1-5; D is ambiguous. Germline CDR1 is ENHRY and CDR2 is SYGVKD. There are 14 residues in the CDR3. V was pared by 4 bases and J by 0 bases, with 7 bases between. This chain's CDR3 is CAISVGSSNQPQHF. CDR3 coding DNA: TGTGCCATCAGTGTGGGATCTAGCAATCAGCCCCAGCATTTT.

This clonotype was seen only once. The chain is built from TRBV25-1 and TRBJ2-1; maybe TRBD1 (6 bases). The germline V gene has CDR1 MGHDK and CDR2 SYGVNS. The CDR3 extends over 13 amino acids. Trimming removed 5 bases at V and 10 bases at J, with 15 bases between. Written as DNA, the CDR3 is TGTGCCAGCAGTCCTACTACCGGGACAGAGCAGTTCTTC. Translating it yields CASSPTTGTEQFF.